This T cell receptor (beta chain) appears in the sequencing data of a study of T cells after yellow fever vaccination. In germline, CDR1 is SQVTM, CDR2 ANQGSEA. V was trimmed by 3 bases and J by 4 bases, leaving 9 bases between them. The CDR3 has 12 amino acids. One entry per CDR3 protein results from TCRdb running MiXCR on the 5' RACE reads. The sample shows approximately 550,000 distinct CDR3 sequences, 13% of them seen only once. This clonotype showed up just a few times. Sequenced material: PBMCs, taken on the day of the yellow fever booster vaccination. The clonotype originates from a man aged 30 to 45 who received the YFV17D yellow fever vaccine. The V and J genes are TRBV29-1 and TRBJ1-2, with D unresolved. CDR3 nucleotide sequence: TGCAGCGTTGATCACGAGGCCTATGGCTACACCTTC. It specifies CSVDHEAYGYTF.